One T cell receptor (beta chain) is described in this entry. Its antigen remains undetermined. No quality values exist for individual bases; no much larger clone is one base distant. To synthesize cDNA, template-switch 5'RACE was performed with a primer carrying a 10-nucleotide random unique molecular identifier so that each TCR transcript was tagged. Over 180 million TCR-beta sequences, covering 15-18 subjects, were produced in each sequencing run. The RNeasy kit was used for extraction of total RNA. The KAPA Real-time Library Amplification kit was used to amplify TCR-beta VDJ regions with primers for the TCR constant region and the 5'RACE anchor. Sample indexes and Illumina adaptors were added in a first PCR, after which library yield was increased in a second PCR. The roughly 650 bp TCR product was size-selected on a 2% E-gel SizeSelection system after Ampure bead purification. Before pooling, library quality was assessed on a Bioanalyzer, concentration was determined with Qubit, and library quantification was performed with the Kapa Library Quantification kit. An Illumina HiSeq 2500 sequenced the libraries paired-end 2 x 150 bp. To increase sequence diversity, about 25-31% phiX was spiked into each library pool. The source study handled its data this way. The UMI-based MiGEC pipeline processed quality-filtered reads and removed over 80% of raw TCR sequences during error correction. IMGT germline references were used for aligning VDJ genes, and each clonotype was defined as a unique CDR3 amino acid sequence together with its V-J genes. VDJtools evaluated clonal expansion, Shannon diversity and CDR3 relatedness (CalcPairwiseDistances, ClusterSamples); CLCbio workbench built phylogenetic trees. Using coefficient-of-variation modelling across technical triplicates, the study counted a clone as expanded if it had at least 8 unique UMIs. TCRdb reworked the public reads: Q25 trimming with fastp, MiXCR clone assembly, productive beta chains retained. Entries that share a CDR3 protein sequence are merged under the most common genes and DNA. TCRdb's processing, not the study's, gives the V and J calls here. Across this sample there are around 30,000 distinct CDR3 sequences, with 2% to 3% seen only once. The top ten clonotypes cover about 2.3% of the sample.

For the unsorted PBMC libraries, 2 million PBMCs were stored in RNAlater at -80 degrees C until RNA extraction and were used to generate the libraries. The multiple sclerosis patients were enrolled in a US clinical protocol that used magnetic resonance imaging to evaluate disease progression. Peripheral blood was subjected to Ficoll-Hypaque density gradient centrifugation to isolate PBMCs, which were then cryopreserved in liquid nitrogen. V has 0 bases trimmed and J has 6 bases trimmed; junction bases matching no gene number 6. The CDR3 runs 15 amino acids, cysteine and phenylalanine included. The CDR3 DNA has 45 bases and is translated from base 1. CDR1 is given as SGHRS and CDR2 as YFSETQ, both from the germline V gene. These data originate in a study of neurological immune-mediated disorders (dated by TCRdb to the late 2010s). For the study in its entirety: Among the 35 or so multiple sclerosis patients, around 30 had relapsing-remitting MS and 3 had secondary progressive MS. Peripheral blood TCR-beta repertoires from patients with HTLV-I-associated myelopathy (HAM/TSP), patients with multiple sclerosis, and healthy controls were compared in the study using UMI-based sequencing. The cohort was made up of 68 subjects, consisting of roughly 14 HAM/TSP patients, some 34 multiple sclerosis patients and around 20 healthy controls. Longitudinal samples, technical triplicates and paired sorted CD4+ and CD8+ T-cell subsets, alongside PBMC samples, were included among the roughly 100 TCR-beta libraries. General findings and caveats noted by the study authors: The highest TCR clonal expansion was observed in HAM/TSP patients, whereas the lowest was observed in MS patients, even when compared with healthy controls. Phylogenetic analysis grouped repertoires from 18 of 34 MS patients into a cluster of related CDR3 sequences, suggesting a possible repertoire-level signature. No identical CDR3 amino acid sequences were shared among expanded clones across subjects, suggesting private TCR-beta repertoires in all groups. The MS cluster was not associated with any clinical or MRI features, and the authors stated that larger cohorts are needed.

The source material was PBMCs. This TCR came from a woman between 45 and 65 years old with multiple sclerosis. This chain is built from TRBV5-1 and TRBJ2-1; 7 nucleotides in the junction match TRBD2. The nucleotides read TGCGCCAGCAGCTTGGTCGGGGAGGGTTTCAATGAGCAGTTCTTC. The translation is CASSLVGEGFNEQFF. When the CDR3 is completed using the reference TRBV5-1 and TRBJ2-1 genes on either side, the full variable domain is KAGVTQTPRYLIKTRGQQVTLSCSPISGHRSVSWYQQTPGQGLQFLFEYFSETQRNKGNFPGRFSGRQFSNSRSEMNVSTLELGDSALYLCASSLVGEGFNEQFFGPGTRLTVL.